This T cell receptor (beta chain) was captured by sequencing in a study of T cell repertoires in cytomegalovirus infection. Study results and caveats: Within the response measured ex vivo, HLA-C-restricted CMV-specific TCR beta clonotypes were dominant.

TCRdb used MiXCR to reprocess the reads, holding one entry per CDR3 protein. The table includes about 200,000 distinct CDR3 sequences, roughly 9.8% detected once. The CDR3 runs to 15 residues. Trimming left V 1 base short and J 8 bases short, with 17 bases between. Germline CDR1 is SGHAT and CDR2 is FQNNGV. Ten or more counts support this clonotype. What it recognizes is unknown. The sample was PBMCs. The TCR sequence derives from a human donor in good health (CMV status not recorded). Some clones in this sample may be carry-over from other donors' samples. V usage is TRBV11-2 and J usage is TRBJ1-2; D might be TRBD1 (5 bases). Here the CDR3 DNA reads TGTGCCAGCAGCTTAGTATTCCGGGGGAGAGGAGGCTACACCTTC. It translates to CASSLVFRGRGGYTF.